Shown below are 19 T cell receptor beta chains from a single sample sequenced in a study of lymphopenia after photon versus proton radiotherapy. Assay: immunoSEQ multiplex PCR; the TCRdb copy retains only in-frame clones and omits some. This sample has 20,000 to 30,000 clones, with approximately 89% found just once. The sequences come from peripheral blood, collected from a patient treated with photon-based radiotherapy. These receptors were taken from a man aged 25-40 years with gastric cancer.

The chain uses TRBV27 and TRBJ1-5; D not resolved. The germline gives CDR1 MNHEY, CDR2 SMNVEV (reference sequence). Trimming stripped 6 bases from V and 9 bases from J, with 15 bases between. The CDR3 contains 13 residues. CDR3 sequence: CASRLTAGMPQHF. For the CDR3, the DNA is TGTGCCAGCAGGCTGACGGCGGGAATGCCCCAGCATTTT.

The chain employs TRBV7-8 and TRBJ1-1; tentative D call: TRBD1 (5 bases). CDR1 and CDR2 from the germline V gene are SGHVS and FQNEAQ. The CDR3 totals 14 residues. The V end lost 6 bases, the J end lost 4 bases, and 15 bases lay between the germline ends. CDR3 region: CASRSSRGGTEAFF. CDR3 DNA sequence: TGTGCCAGCAGATCCAGCCGGGGCGGCACTGAAGCTTTCTTT.

The chain combines TRBV7-9 with TRBJ2-3; D perhaps matches TRBD2 (5 bases). CDR1 SEHNR and CDR2 FQNEAQ come from the germline V gene (reference sequence). This CDR3 comprises 15 residues. Trimming removed 0 bases at V and 1 base at J, with 8 bases between. The CDR3 here is CASSLAGDGTDTQYF. In DNA, the CDR3 is TGTGCCAGCAGCTTAGCGGGAGATGGCACAGATACGCAGTATTTT.

This CDR3 reads CSAKPRNIQYF. The CDR3 DNA sequence: TGCAGTGCTAAGCCCCGAAACATTCAGTACTTC. V and J are TRBV20-1 and TRBJ2-4; no firm D call. Trimming stripped 4 bases from V and 6 bases from J, with 7 bases between. Germline CDR1 DFQATT, CDR2 SNEGSKA (reference sequence). This CDR3 is 11 amino acids long.

J is TRBJ1-1 and V is TRBV4-2, with 11 bases aligning to TRBD1. The V gene end was trimmed by 4 bases and the J gene end by 3 bases; junction bases not matched to a gene: 7. The CDR3 extends over 16 amino acids. Per germline, CDR1 LGHNA and CDR2 YNFKEQ. The CDR3, as DNA: TGTGCCAGCAGCCGGACAGGGGGCGCGGAGGACACTGAAGCTTTCTTT. Translated: CASSRTGGAEDTEAFF.

The chain uses TRBV5-1 and TRBJ1-1; a possible D gene is TRBD1 (5 bases). This CDR3 spans 16 amino acids. Trimming cost V 0 bases and J 2 bases, with 14 bases left between them. Germline values: CDR1 SGHRS, CDR2 YFSETQ. The CDR3 nucleotides are TGCGCCAGCAGCTTGGGGCAGGGAGTTATAAACACTGAAGCTTTCTTT. It specifies CASSLGQGVINTEAFF.

J is TRBJ2-3 and V is TRBV5-4; weak D call: TRBD1 (6 bases). Germline V lookup: CDR1 SGHNT, CDR2 YYREEE (reference sequence). The CDR3 runs to 14 residues. The V end lost 3 bases, the J end lost 3 bases, and 11 bases lay between the germline ends. CDR3 amino acids: CASSSIQGTDTQYF. DNA for the CDR3: TGTGCCAGCAGCTCTATACAGGGTACAGATACGCAGTATTTT.

This clone was seen once. At one end the junction does not follow the germline gene, possibly because of a read error. This chain uses TRBV7-9 with TRBJ1-5; D gene uncertain. This CDR3 is built from 12 residues. Germline CDR1 SEHNR, CDR2 FQNEAQ (reference sequence). CDR3 nucleotide sequence: TGTGCCAACAGCTTAGGGAATCAGCCCCAGCATTTT. Translation gives CANSLGNQPQHF.

The V and J genes are TRBV9 and TRBJ2-7; 9 nucleotides line up with TRBD2. The junction had 7 bases not matched to a gene; V was cut back by 0 bases and J by 3 bases. This CDR3 spans 16 amino acids. The germline V gene has CDR1 SGDLS and CDR2 YYNGEE. The CDR3 DNA reads TGTGCCAGCAGCGTAGAAGGGCGGGGGGGATTCTACGAGCAGTACTTC. The encoded protein is CASSVEGRGGFYEQYF.

V and J are TRBV25-1 and TRBJ2-1, with 8 bases fitting TRBD1. The CDR3 runs 14 residues. Germline V gene lookup returns CDR1 MGHDK and CDR2 SYGVNS. J gave up 9 bases and V 5 bases, and 9 bases lay outside the gene matches. CDR3 in DNA: TGTGCCAGCAGTCCCGGGACAGGTCATACTGAGCAGTTCTTC. Protein product: CASSPGTGHTEQFF.

V gene TRBV5-1 combines with J gene TRBJ1-2; tentative D call: TRBD1 (5 bases). Trimming stripped 1 base from V and 4 bases from J, with 11 bases between. Germline V gene data show CDR1 as SGHRS and CDR2 as YFSETQ. The CDR3 has 14 residues. CDR3 protein: CASSLSQDGYGYTF. The CDR3 DNA is TGCGCCAGCAGCTTGTCACAGGACGGCTATGGCTACACCTTC.

The J gene is TRBJ1-4, the V gene TRBV19, with D perhaps TRBD1 (6 bases). Looked up from germline, CDR1 is LNHDA and CDR2 is SQIVND (reference sequence). The CDR3 covers 14 residues. Trimming shortened V by 6 bases and J by 5 bases, and 13 bases separated the two germline ends. CDR3 region: CASSHRVGNEKLFF. CDR3 DNA sequence: TGTGCCAGTAGCCACAGGGTCGGGAATGAAAAACTGTTTTTT.

This clone was seen just once. The chain carries TRBV29-1 and TRBJ2-7; D gene ambiguous. Trimming took 6 bases from V and 4 from J, leaving 13 bases between them. Germline-derived CDR1 and CDR2 are SQVTM and ANQGSEA. The CDR3 is 12 residues long. The CDR3 loop is CSVSQSSYEQYF. CDR3 DNA: TGCAGCGTGAGTCAGTCTAGTTACGAGCAGTACTTC.

Only one count was recorded for this clone. The chain couples TRBV6-5 to TRBJ1-1; a possible D gene is TRBD1 (6 bases). The CDR3 covers 16 residues. The V end lost 0 bases, the J end lost 0 bases, and 11 bases lay between the germline ends. Germline loops: CDR1 MNHEY, CDR2 SVGAGI. The CDR3 sequence is CASSYSRGGLNTEAFF. As DNA, the CDR3 is TGTGCCAGCAGTTACTCGAGGGGGGGGCTGAACACTGAAGCTTTCTTT.

This clone was seen a handful of times. The rearrangement links TRBV10-2 to TRBJ2-7, with 7 positions matching TRBD2. CDR1 WSHSY and CDR2 SAAADI come from the germline V gene. The CDR3 is made up of 15 amino acids. V trimming: 0 bases; J trimming: 2 bases; junction bases outside the gene matches: 4. The CDR3 DNA reads TGCGCCAGCAGTGAGTCGCGGGAGAGGGCCTACGAGCAGTACTTC. This encodes CASSESRERAYEQYF.

This clone was detected once. The J gene is TRBJ2-5, the V gene TRBV15, with D possibly TRBD2 on 7 matching bases. The V gene's germline CDR1 is LNHNV and CDR2 YYDKDF (reference sequence). The CDR3 extends over 16 amino acids. Trimming took 5 bases from V and 1 from J, leaving 17 bases between them. CDR3 coding DNA: TGTGCCACCAGCCCACACAACGGGGGGCGCCAAGAGACCCAGTACTTC. Amino acids: CATSPHNGGRQETQYF.

V gene TRBV6-9 combines with J gene TRBJ1-5; D remains ambiguous. Germline-derived CDR1 and CDR2 are MNHGY and SVAAGI. This CDR3 spans 14 amino acids. V gave up 3 bases and J gave up 3 bases, with 9 bases separating them. This CDR3 is CASSYRPVNQPQHF. The CDR3 DNA is TGTGCCAGCAGTTACCGTCCCGTCAATCAGCCCCAGCATTTT.

On this clone: Other DNA sequences of this sample code for an identical CDR3. V is TRBV6-5 and J is TRBJ1-2; TRBD1 matches 9 bases. The CDR3 is 14 residues long. CDR1 and CDR2 from the germline V gene are MNHEY and SVGAGI. J gave up 5 bases and V 0 bases, and 1 base lay outside the gene matches. The CDR3 loop reads CASSYSTGGYGYTF. CDR3 coding DNA: TGTGCCAGCAGTTACTCGACAGGGGGGTATGGCTACACCTTC.

J is TRBJ1-1 and V is TRBV5-1, with D perhaps matching TRBD1 (5 bases). This CDR3 has 15 residues. V dropped 4 bases and J dropped 7 bases, with 20 bases sitting between them. Germline V gene lookup returns CDR1 SGHRS and CDR2 YFSETQ. The CDR3 DNA is TGCGCCAGCAGCCTCCGCGTCGGGACGGACATTGAAGCTTTCTTT. It yields the protein CASSLRVGTDIEAFF.